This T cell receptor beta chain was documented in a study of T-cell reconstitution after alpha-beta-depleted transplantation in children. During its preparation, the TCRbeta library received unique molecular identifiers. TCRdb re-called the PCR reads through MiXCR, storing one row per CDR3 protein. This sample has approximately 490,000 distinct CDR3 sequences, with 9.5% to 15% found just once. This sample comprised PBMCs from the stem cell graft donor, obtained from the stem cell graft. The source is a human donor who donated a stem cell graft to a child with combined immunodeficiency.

The CDR3 DNA reads as TGCAGTGGCTCGAGGACTAGCGGGAGTCATCTGGAGCAGTACTTC. Its protein is CSGSRTSGSHLEQYF. This rearrangement joins TRBV20-1 to TRBJ2-7, with 13 bases aligning to TRBD2. The CDR3 sequence is 15 residues long. The ends lost 7 bases at V and 7 bases at J; junction bases unmatched: 13. Germline V lookup: CDR1 DFQATT, CDR2 SNEGSKA (reference sequence).